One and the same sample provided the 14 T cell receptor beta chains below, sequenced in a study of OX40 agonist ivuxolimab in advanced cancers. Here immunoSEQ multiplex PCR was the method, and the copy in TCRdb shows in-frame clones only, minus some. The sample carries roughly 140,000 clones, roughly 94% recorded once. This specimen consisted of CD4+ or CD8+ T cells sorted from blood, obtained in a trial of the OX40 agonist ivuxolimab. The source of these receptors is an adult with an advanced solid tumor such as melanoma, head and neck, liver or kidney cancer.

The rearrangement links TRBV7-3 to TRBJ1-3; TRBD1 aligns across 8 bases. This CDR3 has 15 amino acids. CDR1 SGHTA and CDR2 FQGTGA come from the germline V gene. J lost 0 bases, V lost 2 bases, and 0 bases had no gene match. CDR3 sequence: CASSLQGASGNTIYF. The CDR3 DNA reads TGTGCCAGCAGCTTACAGGGGGCCTCTGGAAACACCATATATTTT. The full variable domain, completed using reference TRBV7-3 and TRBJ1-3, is GAGVSQTPSNKVTEKGKYVELRCDPISGHTALYWYRQSLGQGPEFLIYFQGTGAADDSGLPNDRFFAVRPEGSVSTLKIQRTERGDSAVYLCASSLQGASGNTIYFGEGSWLTVV.

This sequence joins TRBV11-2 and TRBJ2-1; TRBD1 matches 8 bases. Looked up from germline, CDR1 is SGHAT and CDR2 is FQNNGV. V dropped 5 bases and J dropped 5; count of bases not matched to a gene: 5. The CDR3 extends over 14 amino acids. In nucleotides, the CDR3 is TGTGCCAGCAGCCTGGGACAGGATAACAATGAGCAGTTCTTC. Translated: CASSLGQDNNEQFF.

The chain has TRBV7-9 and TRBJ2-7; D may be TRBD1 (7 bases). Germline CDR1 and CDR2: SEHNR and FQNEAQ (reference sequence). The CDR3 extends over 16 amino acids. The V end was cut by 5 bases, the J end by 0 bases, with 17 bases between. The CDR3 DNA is TGTGCCAGCAGCCAGGGGGGCGGCACCAACTCCTACGAGCAGTACTTC. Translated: CASSQGGGTNSYEQYF.

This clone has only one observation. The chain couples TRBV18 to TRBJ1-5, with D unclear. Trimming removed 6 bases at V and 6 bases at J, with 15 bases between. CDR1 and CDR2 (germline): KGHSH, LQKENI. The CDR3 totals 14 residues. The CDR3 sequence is CASSPNQRGQPQHF. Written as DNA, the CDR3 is TGTGCCAGCTCGCCCAACCAACGGGGTCAGCCCCAGCATTTT. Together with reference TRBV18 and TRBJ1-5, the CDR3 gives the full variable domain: NAGVMQNPRHLVRRRGQEARLRCSPMKGHSHVYWYRQLPEEGLKFMVYLQKENIIDESGMPKERFSAEFPKEGPSILRIQQVVRGDSAAYFCASSPNQRGQPQHFGDGTRLSIL.

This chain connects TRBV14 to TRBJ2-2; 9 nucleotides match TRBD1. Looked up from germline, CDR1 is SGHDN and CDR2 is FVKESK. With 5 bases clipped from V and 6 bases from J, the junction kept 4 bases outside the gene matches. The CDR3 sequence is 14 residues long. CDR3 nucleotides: TGTGCCAGCAGCTGGGGGACAGGGTCCGGGGAGCTGTTTTTT. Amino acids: CASSWGTGSGELFF.

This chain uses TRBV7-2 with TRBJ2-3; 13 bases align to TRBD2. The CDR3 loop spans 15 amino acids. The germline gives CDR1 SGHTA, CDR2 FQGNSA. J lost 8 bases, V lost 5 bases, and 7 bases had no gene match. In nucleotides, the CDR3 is TGTGCCAGCAGCCGGACTAGCGGGAGCGGGGTTACGCAGTATTTT. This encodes CASSRTSGSGVTQYF.

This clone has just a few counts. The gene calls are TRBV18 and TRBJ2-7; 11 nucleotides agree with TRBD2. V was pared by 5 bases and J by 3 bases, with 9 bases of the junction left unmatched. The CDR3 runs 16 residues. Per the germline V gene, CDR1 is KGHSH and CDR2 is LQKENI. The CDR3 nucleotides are TGTGCCAGCTCAGCCCGGACTAGCGGGCGAGGCTACGAGCAGTACTTC. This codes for CASSARTSGRGYEQYF.

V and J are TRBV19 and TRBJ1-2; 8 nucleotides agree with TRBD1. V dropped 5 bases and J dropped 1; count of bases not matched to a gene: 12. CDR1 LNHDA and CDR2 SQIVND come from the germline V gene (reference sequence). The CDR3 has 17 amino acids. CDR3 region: CASSPRTGTLLNYGYTF. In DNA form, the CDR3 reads TGTGCCAGTAGTCCCCGGACAGGGACCCTCCTTAACTATGGCTACACCTTC.

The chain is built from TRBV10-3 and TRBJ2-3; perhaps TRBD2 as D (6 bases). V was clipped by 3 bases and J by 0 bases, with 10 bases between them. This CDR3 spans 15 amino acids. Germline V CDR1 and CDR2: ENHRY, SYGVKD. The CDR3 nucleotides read TGTGCCATCAGTGACCCGACTAGAAGCACAGATACGCAGTATTTT. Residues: CAISDPTRSTDTQYF.

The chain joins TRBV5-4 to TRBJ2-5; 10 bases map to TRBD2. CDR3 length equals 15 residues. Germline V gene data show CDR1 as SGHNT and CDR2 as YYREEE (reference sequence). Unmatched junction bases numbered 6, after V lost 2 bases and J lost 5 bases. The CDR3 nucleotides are TGTGCCAGCAGCTTAAGCGGGGGGGCCTTTGAGACCCAGTACTTC. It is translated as CASSLSGGAFETQYF. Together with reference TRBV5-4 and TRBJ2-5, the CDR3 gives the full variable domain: ETGVTQSPTHLIKTRGQQVTLRCSSQSGHNTVSWYQQALGQGPQFIFQYYREEENGRGNFPPRFSGLQFPNYSSELNVNALELDDSALYLCASSLSGGAFETQYFGPGTRLLVL.

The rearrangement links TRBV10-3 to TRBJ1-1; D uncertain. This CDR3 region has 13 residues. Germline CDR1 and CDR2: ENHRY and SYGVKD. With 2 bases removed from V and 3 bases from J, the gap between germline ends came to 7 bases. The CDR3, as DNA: TGTGCCATCAGTGAGAACGGGGACACTGAAGCTTTCTTT. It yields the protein CAISENGDTEAFF.

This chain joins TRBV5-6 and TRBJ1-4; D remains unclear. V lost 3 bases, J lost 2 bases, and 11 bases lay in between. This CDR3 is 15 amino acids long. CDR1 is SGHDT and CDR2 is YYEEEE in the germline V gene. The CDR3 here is CASSYGLGTNEKLFF. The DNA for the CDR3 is TGTGCCAGCAGCTACGGGTTGGGGACTAATGAAAAACTGTTTTTT.

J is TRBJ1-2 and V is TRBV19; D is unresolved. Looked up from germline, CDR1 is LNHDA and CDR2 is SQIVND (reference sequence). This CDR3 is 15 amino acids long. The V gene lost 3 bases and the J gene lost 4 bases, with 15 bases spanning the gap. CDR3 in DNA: TGTGCCAGTAGTATGGGGTACGAGGTCCCCTATGGCTACACCTTC. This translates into CASSMGYEVPYGYTF. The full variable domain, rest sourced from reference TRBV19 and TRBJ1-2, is DGGITQSPKYLFRKEGQNVTLSCEQNLNHDAMYWYRQDPGQGLRLIYYSQIVNDFQKGDIAEGYSVSREKKESFPLTVTSAQKNPTAFYLCASSMGYEVPYGYTFGSGTRLTVV.

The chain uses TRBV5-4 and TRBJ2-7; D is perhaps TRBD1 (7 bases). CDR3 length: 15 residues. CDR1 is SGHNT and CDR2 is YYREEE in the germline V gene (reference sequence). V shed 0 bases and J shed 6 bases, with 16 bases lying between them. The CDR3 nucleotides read TGTGCCAGCAGCTTGGTGGGGGGTACAGGGGTCGAGCAGTACTTC. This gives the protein CASSLVGGTGVEQYF.